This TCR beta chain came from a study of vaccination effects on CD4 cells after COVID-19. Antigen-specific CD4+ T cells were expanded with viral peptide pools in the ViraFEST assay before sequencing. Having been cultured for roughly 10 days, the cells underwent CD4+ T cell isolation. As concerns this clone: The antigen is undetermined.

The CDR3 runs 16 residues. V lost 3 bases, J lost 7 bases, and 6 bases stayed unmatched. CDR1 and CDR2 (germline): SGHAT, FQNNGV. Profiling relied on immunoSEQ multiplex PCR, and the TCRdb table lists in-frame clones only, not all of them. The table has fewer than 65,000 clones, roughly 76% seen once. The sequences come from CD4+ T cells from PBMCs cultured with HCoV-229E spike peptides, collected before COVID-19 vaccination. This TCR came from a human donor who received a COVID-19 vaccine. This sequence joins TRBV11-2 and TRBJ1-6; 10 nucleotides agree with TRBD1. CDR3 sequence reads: CASSLSSGQGNSPLHF. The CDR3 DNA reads TGTGCCAGCAGCTTGTCGTCGGGACAGGGGAATTCACCCCTCCACTTT.